This T cell receptor (beta chain) came from a study of memory CD4+ T cells and cytomegalovirus serostatus (dated by TCRdb to 2018 to 2020). Background for the entire study: The roughly 35 healthy Belgian adults in the cohort included 9 who were CMV seropositive and 24 who were CMV seronegative. To replicate a published TCR-based CMV serostatus classifier, the researchers sequenced the CD4+ memory TCRbeta repertoires of a Belgian cohort whose cytomegalovirus serostatus was known.

A FACSAria II was used to sort memory CD4+ T cells, defined as single viable CD3+CD4+CD8-CD45RO+ cells. CMV serostatus was determined with a Roche Elecsys assay detecting serum IgG against CMV pp150, pp28, p38 and p52. After thawing, total CD4+ T cells were enriched by positive selection with CD4 magnetic microbeads. The samples came from a separate study whose specific focus was interrogating the CD4+ T cell memory repertoire. Following standard operating procedures, peripheral blood mononuclear cells were isolated and cryopreserved, while serum was kept at -80 degrees C. CD3-PerCP (BW264/56), CD4-APC (RPA-T4), CD45RO-PE (UCHT1) and CD8-Pacific Orange (3B5) antibodies were used for staining, and non-viable cells were excluded with Sytox blue. The Quick-DNA Microprep Kit was used to extract genomic DNA from the sorted cells. Amplification of TCRbeta DNA was done with the immunoSEQ hsTCRbeta kit, following the protocol from the manufacturer. TCRbeta libraries were sequenced on an Illumina MiSeq instrument. On the study's bioinformatics: After out-of-frame sequences were removed, 2,204,828 distinct TCRbeta sequences remained, averaging approximately 68,000 per individual. Each individual was scored using the number of 164 previously reported CMV-associated TCRbeta sequences that the individual carried and the total number of productive distinct TCRbeta sequences. A beta-binomial model was reimplemented in Python, and scikit-learn random forests with default parameters were trained on US cohort data. Classifier performance on the Belgian cohort was summarized as median AUC with percentile confidence intervals calculated over 10,000 bootstrap iterations. Sourced from immuneACCESS, this table was stored by TCRdb with only in-frame sequences that have V and J called. A share of the clones is absent; for the studies checked, an unresolved V gene accounts for under half, and the remainder has no known explanation. V and J calls and clone size are given by that table; D and trimming were obtained from the DNA. This sample holds 55,000 or so clones; approximately 80% were observed only once. More than 1.1% of the sample is taken by the ten largest.

V gives up 1 base and J gives up 3 bases, and the segment between their germline ends measures 10 bases. The CDR3 covers 15 residues, taking in both the cysteine and the phenylalanine. This entry keeps only the CDR3 DNA: 45 bases, framed from base 1. As encoded in the germline V gene, CDR1 is SGHTA while CDR2 is FQGNSA. This clone has just a few counts. Its target antigen remains unknown. No base-level quality is on record; no much larger clone is a single base apart. This same CDR3 is encoded by further DNA sequences in the sample. What the authors observed across the whole study: The results were interpreted as suggesting that the CMV-associated TCR signature is largely present in the CD4+ memory repertoire. Only CD4+CD45RO+ memory cells were sequenced, in contrast to the original study, in which naive and memory CD4+ and CD8+ populations were covered. For predicting CMV serostatus, the median bootstrapped AUC was about 0.95 using the original framework and about 0.89 using a US-trained random forest. On the Belgian cohort, the classifier built on the original framework reached a median bootstrapped AUC of about 0.95, with a 95% CI of 0.76-1.00. Among the 150 to 200 previously reported CMV-associated TCRbeta sequences, approximately 70 showed up in the CD4+ memory repertoires, with each one found in between one and five individuals.

The TCR comes from an adult in good health and CMV-seropositive. The sequence links TRBV7-2 to TRBJ1-5; the D gene is possibly TRBD1, with 5 bases matching. The sequencing sample was made of memory CD4+ T cells from blood. At the DNA level, the sequence is TGTGCCAGCAGCTTAGAGGCGGGACTCAATCAGCCCCAGCATTTT. Protein translation: CASSLEAGLNQPQHF.